This TCR beta chain was recovered during a study of tumor-infiltrating lymphocytes in primary liver carcinoma. For the study at large: T1-T3 N0M0 was the stage of the tumors, which were 4.2 to 10 cm across.

DNA and RNA were both co-extracted from approximately 22-30 mg of bulk tissue that had not been sorted. Enrolled patients were chronically infected with HBV and treatment-naive. Tumor samples all exceeded 80% viable tumor cells. Deletions cut 3 bases from V and 8 bases from J, with 17 bases between. CDR3 length: 14 residues. Germline V gene data show CDR1 as MNHEY and CDR2 as SVGEGT. Production of TCR beta cDNA used around 500 ng total RNA together with a constant-region primer. Amplification in three nested multiplex PCR rounds with slightly modified ARM-PCR gave rise to TCR beta libraries. TRBV1-TRBV30 forward primers paired with a C-beta reverse primer were used in the first two PCR rounds, which ran 9 to 10 cycles each. TCRdb itself ran the multiplex PCR reads through MiXCR, one entry per CDR3 protein. Of 100,000 to 150,000 distinct CDR3 sequences in the sample, 60% to 75% were seen once.

Sequenced: liver tumor tissue from sampling region 3. Subset of the sample: tumor region T3, left-lateral pole. This receptor was obtained from a woman aged 55-69 years with primary liver carcinoma and hepatitis B virus infection. J is TRBJ2-7 and V is TRBV6-2 or TRBV6-3; D remains ambiguous. Written as DNA, the CDR3 is TGTGCCAGCAGTTATCGGTCTACTCCTGACAAGCAGTACTTC. Protein sequence: CASSYRSTPDKQYF.